This passage covers 28 T cell receptor beta chains from one sample sequenced in a study of sequential checkpoint blockade in melanoma. Method: immunoSEQ multiplex PCR; TCRdb's copy keeps in-frame clones and lacks some. The data contain 1,500 to 2,000 clones, just over 20% of them seen just once; the ten biggest clones take up about 13%. Sample treatment: randomized to nivolumab then ipilimumab (arm A) or the reverse (arm B). This material consisted of tumor tissue (inferred from file names), taken from a patient given nivolumab and ipilimumab in sequence. The receptors were gathered from a human donor with melanoma.

V gene TRBV6-8 combines with J gene TRBJ2-3; D might be TRBD2 (7 bases). V shed 2 bases and J shed 5 bases, with 17 bases lying between them. Germline CDR1 MNHGY, CDR2 SAAAGT. The CDR3 length is 16 residues. CDR3 bases: TGTGCCAGCAGTTACACCCGGGGGGCGCTTGGAGATACGCAGTATTTT. Its protein product is CASSYTRGALGDTQYF.

The V and J genes are TRBV18 and TRBJ2-1; TRBD2 aligns across 10 bases. The J segment lost 1 base and the V segment lost 6 bases, leaving 6 bases of the junction unmatched. The CDR3 consists of 16 residues. Germline-derived CDR1 and CDR2 are KGHSH and LQKENI. The CDR3 reads CASSQALAGSYNEQFF. As DNA, the CDR3 is TGTGCCAGCTCGCAGGCACTAGCGGGGTCCTACAATGAGCAGTTCTTC.

The chain couples TRBV23-1 to TRBJ2-7; 8 bases fit TRBD1. TRBV23-1 falls under the ORF class, with uncertain function. With 6 bases clipped from V and 5 bases from J, the junction kept 6 bases outside the gene matches. The CDR3 contains 13 residues. The CDR3 coding sequence is TGCGCCAGCAGCTTAACAGGGGGGAACGAGCAGTACTTC. Residues: CASSLTGGNEQYF.

This clone is labeled as medium-sized. The V and J genes are TRBV11-3 and TRBJ2-1, with a tentative D call TRBD1 (5 bases). The CDR3 contains 15 residues. Trimming left V 0 bases short and J 0 bases short, with 6 bases between. CDR1 and CDR2 from the germline V gene are SGHNT and YENEEA. The CDR3 DNA is TGTGCCAGCAGCTTAGATAGGGGCTCCTACAATGAGCAGTTCTTC. It translates to CASSLDRGSYNEQFF.

The chain employs TRBV30 and TRBJ1-1; a possible D gene is TRBD1 (6 bases). There are 12 residues in the CDR3. Deletions cut 5 bases from V and 7 bases from J, with 14 bases between. Germline V gene sequence: CDR1 GTSNPN, CDR2 SVGIG (reference sequence). The CDR3, as DNA: TGTGCCTGGTGGACAGTAGGGGTTGAAGCTTTCTTT. The encoded protein is CAWWTVGVEAFF.

V is TRBV10-2 and J is TRBJ2-2, with a weak D call TRBD1 (5 bases). Trimming left V 6 bases short and J 3 bases short, with 8 bases between. The CDR3 consists of 13 residues. Germline CDR1 reads WSHSY; CDR2 reads SAAADI. The CDR3 DNA follows: TGCGCCAGCAGGACAGATTACACCGGGGAGCTGTTTTTT. Residues: CASRTDYTGELFF.

This clone was detected only a few times. V gene TRBV28 combines with J gene TRBJ1-2; D is unresolved. The V and J ends lost 2 bases and 6 bases respectively, with 7 bases between them. The CDR3 sequence is 12 residues long. CDR1 is MDHEN, CDR2 SYDVKM, per germline. CDR3 residues: CASSLVRNGYTF. Here the CDR3 DNA reads TGTGCCAGCAGTTTAGTTAGGAATGGCTACACCTTC.

This clone was seen a handful of times. The rearrangement uses TRBV6-8 and TRBJ1-1; D may be TRBD1 (5 bases). With 5 bases removed from V and 2 bases from J, the gap between germline ends came to 18 bases. Germline CDR1 is MNHGY and CDR2 is SAAAGT. This CDR3 contains 16 residues. The CDR3 region is CASSRHTRGPNTEAFF. CDR3 bases: TGTGCCAGCAGTCGCCATACGAGGGGCCCAAACACTGAAGCTTTCTTT.

This clone is labeled as medium-sized. The chain recombines TRBV11-3 with TRBJ2-3, with no clear D. The V end lost 5 bases, the J end lost 0 bases, and 9 bases lay between the germline ends. Germline assignment: CDR1 SGHNT and CDR2 YENEEA. This CDR3 is 14 amino acids long. The CDR3 nucleotides read TGTGCCAGCAGCCTAGGTGGTAGCACAGATACGCAGTATTTT. Translated, it gives CASSLGGSTDTQYF.

The V and J genes are TRBV6-8 and TRBJ1-1, with 9 bases fitting TRBD1. Germline lookup yields CDR1 MNHGY and CDR2 SAAAGT. The length of the CDR3 is 17 residues. Trimming removed 6 bases from V and 1 base from J; junction bases left unmatched: 12. The CDR3 bases are TGTGCCAGCAGGTACGGCTTCGGGACAGGGTCGAACACTGAAGCTTTCTTT. Translation gives CASRYGFGTGSNTEAFF.

By its share, this clone is medium-sized. This chain links TRBV11-3 with TRBJ1-1; D ambiguous. Germline CDR1 and CDR2: SGHNT and YENEEA. This CDR3 is built from 14 residues. V gave up 4 bases and J gave up 5 bases, with 14 bases separating them. The CDR3 sequence is CASSSNSGGTEAFF. The CDR3, as DNA: TGTGCCAGCAGCTCCAACAGCGGTGGGACTGAAGCTTTCTTT.

This clone ranks as medium-sized. This rearrangement joins TRBV9 to TRBJ1-4; D call uncertain. Trimming pared 4 bases from V and 11 bases from J, leaving 12 bases between. This CDR3 spans 12 amino acids. Germline CDR1 reads SGDLS; CDR2 reads YYNGEE. In nucleotides, the CDR3 is TGTGCCAGCAGCTTTGGGTCCGATAAACTGTTTTTT. It yields the protein CASSFGSDKLFF.

The chain recombines TRBV18 with TRBJ1-5; D unresolved. Trimming removed 4 bases at V and 1 base at J, with 11 bases between. CDR1 and CDR2 from the germline V gene are KGHSH and LQKENI. The CDR3 has 15 amino acids. CDR3 in amino acids: CASSLTLGSNQPQHF. CDR3 bases: TGTGCCAGCTCACTTACCTTAGGGAGCAATCAGCCCCAGCATTTT. Using reference TRBV18 and TRBJ1-5 for the parts outside the CDR3, the full variable domain is NAGVMQNPRHLVRRRGQEARLRCSPMKGHSHVYWYRQLPEEGLKFMVYLQKENIIDESGMPKERFSAEFPKEGPSILRIQQVVRGDSAAYFCASSLTLGSNQPQHFGDGTRLSIL.

This clone was counted only a few times. The J gene is TRBJ1-1, the V gene TRBV1. TRBV1 is annotated as a pseudogene. The CDR3 runs 14 residues. The DNA for the CDR3 is TGCACCAGCAGCCGAAGGAACGGGGGAACTGAAGCTTTCTTT. Translating gives CTSSRRNGGTEAFF.

V is TRBV18 and J is TRBJ1-2; D uncertain. CDR1 and CDR2 from the germline V gene are KGHSH and LQKENI. V lost 1 base and J 3 bases, leaving 6 bases between the germline ends. CDR3 length: 13 amino acids. The CDR3 is CASSPRVYYGYTF. CDR3 in DNA: TGTGCCAGCTCACCACGGGTGTACTATGGCTACACCTTC.

This chain uses TRBV5-1 with TRBJ1-5, with D unresolved. Germline CDR1 and CDR2: SGHRS and YFSETQ. The CDR3 covers 15 residues. V shed 0 bases and J shed 4 bases, with 11 bases lying between them. The CDR3 protein is CASSLDDPRNQPQHF. In DNA, the CDR3 is TGCGCCAGCAGCTTGGACGATCCGCGAAATCAGCCCCAGCATTTT.

In its sample, this clone was seen many times. The V call is TRBV11-3, the J call TRBJ1-2; TRBD1 might be the D (5 bases). Trimming shortened V by 5 bases and J by 4 bases, and 20 bases separated the two germline ends. Germline V gives CDR1 SGHNT, CDR2 YENEEA. The CDR3 sequence is 16 residues long. The CDR3 sequence is CASSQSLGEGSYGYTF. As DNA, the CDR3 is TGTGCCAGCAGCCAGTCTCTCGGGGAGGGGAGCTATGGCTACACCTTC.

This clone was detected many times. The chain combines TRBV11-3 with TRBJ2-7; D uncertain. CDR3 length: 16 residues. V lost 5 bases and J 3 bases, leaving 20 bases between the germline ends. Germline lookup yields CDR1 SGHNT and CDR2 YENEEA. The chain's CDR3 is CASSRSFENAYYEQYF. In DNA form, the CDR3 reads TGTGCCAGCAGCCGATCCTTCGAAAACGCGTACTACGAGCAGTACTTC.

This clone has only a few counts. The V call is TRBV30, the J call TRBJ1-1; a weak D match, TRBD1 (6 bases). This CDR3 has 12 residues. The germline CDR1 and CDR2 sequences are GTSNPN and SVGIG (reference sequence). Trimming took 1 base from V and 10 from J, leaving 13 bases between them. As DNA, the CDR3 is TGTGCCTGGAGTGAGCCACAGGGCGCAGCTTTCTTT. Residues: CAWSEPQGAAFF.

Sample share makes this clone medium-sized. The V gene is TRBV11-3, the J gene TRBJ1-2, with TRBD1 matching over 7 bases. J gave up 7 bases and V 5 bases, and 13 bases lay outside the gene matches. Germline values: CDR1 SGHNT, CDR2 YENEEA. The CDR3 is made up of 15 amino acids. CDR3 protein: CASSVDRALRGGYTF. CDR3 nucleotide sequence: TGTGCCAGCAGCGTCGACAGGGCTTTAAGAGGTGGCTACACCTTC.

V is TRBV18 and J is TRBJ1-6; D remains ambiguous. The germline gives CDR1 KGHSH, CDR2 LQKENI. CDR3 length: 12 amino acids. Trimming left V 1 base short and J 14 bases short, with 9 bases between. The CDR3 protein is CASSPQGPSLHF. CDR3 bases: TGTGCCAGCTCACCACAGGGTCCGTCCCTCCACTTT.

V is TRBV18 and J is TRBJ2-5; D is unresolved. The V and J ends lost 3 bases and 1 base respectively, with 12 bases between them. Per the germline V gene, CDR1 is KGHSH and CDR2 is LQKENI. CDR3 length equals 15 residues. CDR3 in amino acids: CASSPEDGPQETQYF. The CDR3 DNA reads TGTGCCAGCTCACCCGAGGACGGACCCCAAGAGACCCAGTACTTC.

By proportion, this clone is medium-sized (0.01 to 0.1%). The rearrangement joins TRBV11-3 to TRBJ2-5; 14 bases are a match to TRBD2. CDR1 and CDR2 (germline): SGHNT, YENEEA. The CDR3 length is 18 residues. With V trimmed by 1 base and J by 2 bases, 6 bases remained unmatched. CDR3 bases: TGTGCCAGCAGCTTAGGGTGGACTAGCGGGGGGTTTCAAGAGACCCAGTACTTC. It specifies CASSLGWTSGGFQETQYF.

This clone occurred a few times. The chain combines TRBV19 with TRBJ1-4; possibly TRBD1 for D (6 bases). The CDR3 extends over 14 amino acids. V was cut by 4 bases and J by 6 bases, with 12 bases left in between. Germline V gene lookup returns CDR1 LNHDA and CDR2 SQIVND (reference sequence). The CDR3 is CASSTVTGYEKLFF. The CDR3 DNA follows: TGTGCCAGTAGTACCGTTACAGGGTATGAAAAACTGTTTTTT.

This clone is labeled medium-sized. The gene calls are TRBV11-3 and TRBJ2-5; D is tentatively TRBD1 or TRBD2 (5 bases each). Looked up from germline, CDR1 is SGHNT and CDR2 is YENEEA. The CDR3 is 14 amino acids. Trimming pared 4 bases from V and 3 bases from J, leaving 12 bases between. The CDR3 bases are TGTGCCAGCAGCTCCGGGACGGCCAAAGAGACCCAGTACTTC. This translates into CASSSGTAKETQYF.

This clone ranks as medium-sized. J is TRBJ1-2 and V is TRBV6-8; D remains unclear. Germline lookup yields CDR1 MNHGY and CDR2 SAAAGT. The CDR3 is 12 amino acids. Trimming removed 2 bases from V and 3 bases from J, with 4 bases in between. The CDR3 nucleotides read TGTGCCAGCAGTTACCAAGACTATGGCTACACCTTC. This translates into CASSYQDYGYTF.

CDR3 loop: CASSDVGLADQETQYF. In DNA, the CDR3 is TGTGCCAGCTCCGACGTGGGACTAGCAGACCAAGAGACCCAGTACTTC. The V call is TRBV6-8, the J call TRBJ2-5; 9 bases are shared with TRBD2. The CDR3 is 16 residues long. V gave up 8 bases and J gave up 0 bases; unmatched junction bases: 10. The germline V gene has CDR1 MNHGY and CDR2 SAAAGT.

This chain uses TRBV9 with TRBJ2-7; 8 nucleotides align to TRBD1. Germline CDR1 reads SGDLS; CDR2 reads YYNGEE. This CDR3 is built from 15 residues. The J segment lost 4 bases and the V segment lost 0 bases, leaving 6 bases of the junction unmatched. CDR3 region: CASSVEETGEYEQYF. Here the CDR3 DNA reads TGTGCCAGCAGCGTAGAAGAGACAGGGGAGTACGAGCAGTACTTC.